This T cell receptor beta chain appears in the sequencing data of a study of blood T cells in healthy people across ages (dated by TCRdb to 2015 to 2017). Background on the whole study: In model experiments, template switching captured about one uniquely barcoded TCR beta cDNA molecule for every two T cells. Using deep sequencing normalized with unique cDNA molecular identifiers, the study measured how TCR beta repertoire diversity changes with age. The donors were divided into four age groups: young (average around 16 years), middle-aged (over 35), aged (under 70) and long-lived (82). To avoid experimental bias, donors of different ages were distributed randomly across sequencing lanes. Using the same blood draw, the study looked at two additional independent replicas of 1 million unique cDNA reads for two donors, one aged 18 to 30 and the other aged 80 or older.

What the study reported, not specific to this receptor: Bulk unsorted PBMC profiling prevented conclusive comparison of naive and antigen-experienced compartments. Estimates of total diversity from one million sequenced T cells were regarded as lower bounds and underestimates. A strong correlation was found between observed TCR beta diversity and the percentage of naive T cells measured by flow cytometry. Because donor CMV infection status was unknown, age-related changes in expanded clonotypes were potentially confounded. Compared with the aged group, the long-lived group had more naive CD4+ T cells, fewer expanded clones and increased TCR diversity, a pattern suggesting age selection. Observed TCR beta diversity per million T cells fell roughly linearly with age, and a significant reduction was already apparent by age approximately 40.

A few counts support this clonotype. Its target antigen remains unknown. No clone much larger than this one lies a single base away; base qualities are absent. The protocol used for the library was 5' RACE. TCRdb names Illumina HiSeq 2500 as the instrument used. A second roughly 6 to 11 cycle PCR used a sample-barcoded 5' primer and a J-beta primer mix. A unique molecular identifier was introduced onto each TCR beta cDNA molecule by a template-switch 5' adaptor carrying 12 random nucleotides. Each sample yielded at least 2.5 million CDR3-containing paired-end reads. First-strand cDNA synthesis was performed from all RNA using the Mint cDNA synthesis kit, with priming by a TRBC-specific oligonucleotide. Following uracil-DNA glycosylase treatment, all cDNA underwent a first 18-cycle PCR with the universal primers M1SS and BC2_uni_R. In the authors' own workflow: For normalization, 1 million high-quality reads, each with a distinct molecular identifier, were randomly selected from each sample. Instead of being binned into consensus sequences, reads with shared molecular identifiers were discarded. MiTCR, set to a Q25 quality threshold and the strictest error-elimination algorithm, was used for CDR3 identification, clonotype clustering and error correction. A nonparametric unseen species model using Euler transformation provided a lower-bound estimate of total TCR beta diversity. In-frame beta chains were kept once TCRdb had trimmed the public reads at Q25 with fastp and called clones with MiXCR. Rows with one shared CDR3 protein collapse into an entry with the most common genes and DNA. TCRdb, rather than the study authors, made the V and J calls. The sample yields around 790,000 distinct CDR3 sequences; around 45% were counted once. The biggest ten clones account for 15% to 25% of the sample.

From the cysteine up to the phenylalanine, the CDR3 has a length of 12 residues. Kept here is only the CDR3 DNA, which spans 36 bases and is read in frame from base 1. The junction shows trimming of 3 bases on V and 8 bases on J, plus 10 bases between the germline ends. The roughly 39 donors, aged about 6 to 90 years, were systemically healthy Caucasian individuals from Russia. Around 10 milliliters of peripheral blood were collected from each donor into EDTA-treated Vacutainer tubes. Ficoll-Paque density-gradient centrifugation was used to isolate PBMCs, with at least 6 million obtained per sample. Trizol reagent was used to extract total RNA from the PBMCs, yielding at least 6 micrograms per sample. For every donor, an aliquot of PBMCs went through flow cytometry to measure the percentages of naive CD45RAhigh/CD27high T cells.

Source material: blood. The chain couples TRBV12-3 or TRBV12-4 to TRBJ1-2; TRBD1 might be the D gene, on 6 matching bases. The TCR comes from a man aged 55 to 70 in good health. CDR3 reads: CASSFGGRGYTF. The DNA sequence is TGTGCCAGCAGTTTTGGGGGCCGGGGCTACACCTTC.